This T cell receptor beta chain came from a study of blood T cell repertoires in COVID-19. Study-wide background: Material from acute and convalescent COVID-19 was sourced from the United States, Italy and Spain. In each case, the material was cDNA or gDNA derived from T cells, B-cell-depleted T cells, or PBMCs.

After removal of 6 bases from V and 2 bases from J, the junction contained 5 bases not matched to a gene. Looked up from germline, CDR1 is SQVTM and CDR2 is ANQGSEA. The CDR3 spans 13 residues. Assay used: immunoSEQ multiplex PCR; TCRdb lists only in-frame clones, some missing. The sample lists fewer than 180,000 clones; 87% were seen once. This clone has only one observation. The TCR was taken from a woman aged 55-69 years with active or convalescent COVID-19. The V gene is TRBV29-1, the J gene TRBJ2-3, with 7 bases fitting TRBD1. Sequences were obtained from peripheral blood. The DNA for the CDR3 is TGCAGCGTACAACAGGGGACCACAGATACGCAGTATTTT. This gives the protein CSVQQGTTDTQYF.